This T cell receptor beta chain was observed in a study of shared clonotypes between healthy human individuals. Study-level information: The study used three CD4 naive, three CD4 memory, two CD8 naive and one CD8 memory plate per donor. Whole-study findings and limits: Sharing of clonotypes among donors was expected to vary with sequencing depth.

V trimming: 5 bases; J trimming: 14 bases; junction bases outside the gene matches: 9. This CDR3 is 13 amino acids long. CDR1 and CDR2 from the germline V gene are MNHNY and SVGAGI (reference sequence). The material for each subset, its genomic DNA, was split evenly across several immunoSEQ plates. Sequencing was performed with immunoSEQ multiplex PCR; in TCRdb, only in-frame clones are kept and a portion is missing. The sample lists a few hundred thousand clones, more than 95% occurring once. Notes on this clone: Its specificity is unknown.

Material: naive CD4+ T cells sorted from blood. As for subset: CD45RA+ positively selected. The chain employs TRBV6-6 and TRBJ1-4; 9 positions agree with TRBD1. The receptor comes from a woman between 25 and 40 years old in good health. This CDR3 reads CASSNTGQGYLFF. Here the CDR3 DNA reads TGTGCCAGCAGTAACACAGGACAGGGGTACCTGTTTTTT.